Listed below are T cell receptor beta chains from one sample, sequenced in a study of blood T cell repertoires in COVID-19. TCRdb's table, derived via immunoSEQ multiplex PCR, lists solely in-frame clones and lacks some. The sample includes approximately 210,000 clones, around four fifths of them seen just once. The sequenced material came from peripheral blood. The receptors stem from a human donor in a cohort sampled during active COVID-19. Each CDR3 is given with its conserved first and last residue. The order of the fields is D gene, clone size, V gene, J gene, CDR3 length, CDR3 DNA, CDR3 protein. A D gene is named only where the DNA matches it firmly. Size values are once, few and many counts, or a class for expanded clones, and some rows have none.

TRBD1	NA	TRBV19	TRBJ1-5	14	TGTGCCAGTAGCACCACAGGGGAGGATCAGCCCCAGCATTTT	CASSTTGEDQPQHF
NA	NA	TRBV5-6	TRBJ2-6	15	TGTGCCAGCAGCTATGGCCAGGGGGGGGCCAACGTCCTGACTTTC	CASSYGQGGANVLTF
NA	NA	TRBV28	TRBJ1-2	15	TGTGCCAGCAGGTGGTCCGGACACCGGACCTTCGGCTACACCTTC	CASRWSGHRTFGYTF
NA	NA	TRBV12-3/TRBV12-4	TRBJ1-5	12	TGTGCCAGCAGTCAAGGGGGTCAGCCCCAGCATTTT	CASSQGGQPQHF
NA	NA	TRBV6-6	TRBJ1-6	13	TGTGCCAGCAGCCCTCAGGGACACGGAGTCCTCCACTTT	CASSPQGHGVLHF
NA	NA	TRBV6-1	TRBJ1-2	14	TGTGCCAGCAGTGATGGGACACGGCTATATGGCTACACCTTC	CASSDGTRLYGYTF
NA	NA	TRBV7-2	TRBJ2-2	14	TGTGCCAGCAGCAGTCAACTAGCAACCGGGGAGCTGTTTTTT	CASSSQLATGELFF
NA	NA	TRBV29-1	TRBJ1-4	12	TGCAGCGTTGGGGAGTTTGATGAAAAACTGTTTTTT	CSVGEFDEKLFF
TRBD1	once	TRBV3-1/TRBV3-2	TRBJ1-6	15	TGTGCCAGCAGCCAAGATCCAGGGGGAGGATCACCCCTCCACTTT	CASSQDPGGGSPLHF
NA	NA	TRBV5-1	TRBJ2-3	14	TGCGCCAGCAGCCAGCTCACAGGGATAGATACGCAGTATTTT	CASSQLTGIDTQYF
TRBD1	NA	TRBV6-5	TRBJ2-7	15	TGTGCCAGCAGTCCCGGGACAGGGGCCGGTACCGAGCAGTACTTC	CASSPGTGAGTEQYF
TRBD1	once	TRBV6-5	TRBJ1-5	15	TGTGCCAGCACATCCGGGACAGGGGGGAGTCAGCCCCAGCATTTT	CASTSGTGGSQPQHF
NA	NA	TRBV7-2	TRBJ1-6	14	TGTGCCAGCAGCTTCCGCTCCTATAATTCACCCCTCCACTTT	CASSFRSYNSPLHF
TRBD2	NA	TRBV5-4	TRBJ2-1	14	TGTGCCAGCAGCAAGAGCGGGAGAATGTATGAGCAGTTCTTC	CASSKSGRMYEQFF
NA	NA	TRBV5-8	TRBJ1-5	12	TGTGCCAGCGGGAGGCCCGATCAGCCCCAGCATTTT	CASGRPDQPQHF
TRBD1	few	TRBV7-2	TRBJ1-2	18	TGTGCCAGCAGCTTAGATACTAGAGCGGGACAGGGGTCTTCGGGCTACACCTTC	CASSLDTRAGQGSSGYTF
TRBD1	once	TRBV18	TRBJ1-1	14	TGTGCCAGCTCGCCGGGACAGGGCAGGACTGAAGCTTTCTTT	CASSPGQGRTEAFF
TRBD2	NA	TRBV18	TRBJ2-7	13	TGTGCCAGCTCACCGGGAGGGGAGGGCGAGCAGTACTTC	CASSPGGEGEQYF
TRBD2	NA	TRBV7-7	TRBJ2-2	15	TGTGCCAGCAGCAAGACTAGCGGGTCCACCGGGGAGCTGTTTTTT	CASSKTSGSTGELFF
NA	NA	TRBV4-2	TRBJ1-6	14	TGTGCCAGCAGCCAAGTAGGGGAATATTCACCCCTCCACTTT	CASSQVGEYSPLHF
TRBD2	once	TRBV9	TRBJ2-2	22	TGTGCCAGCAGCGTAGCAACCGCTGCTGGGACTAGCGGGAGGACGTTCGGCGGGGAGCTGTTTTTT	CASSVATAAGTSGRTFGGELFF
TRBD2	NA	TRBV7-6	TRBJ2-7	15	TGTGCCAGCAGCTTAGACTCTAGCGGAGCCTACGAGCAGTACTTC	CASSLDSSGAYEQYF
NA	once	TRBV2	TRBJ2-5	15	TGTGCCAGCAGTGAAGCGCTTCGAGTTGAGGAGACCCAGTACTTC	CASSEALRVEETQYF
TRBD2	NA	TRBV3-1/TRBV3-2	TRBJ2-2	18	TGTGCCAGCAGCGCAGGGCGTAGCGGGGGGGCATGGACCGGGGAGCTGTTTTTT	CASSAGRSGGAWTGELFF
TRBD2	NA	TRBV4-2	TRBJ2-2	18	TGTGCCAGCAGCCGCGGGGGGCTAAGCGGGAGGAACACCGGGGAGCTGTTTTTT	CASSRGGLSGRNTGELFF
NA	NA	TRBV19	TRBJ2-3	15	TGTGCCAGTAGTATTGAACGGGGTCGCACAGATACGCAGTATTTT	CASSIERGRTDTQYF
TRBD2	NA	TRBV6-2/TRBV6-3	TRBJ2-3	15	TGTGCCAGCAGCACCCTAGCGGGGGGAGGAGATACGCAGTATTTT	CASSTLAGGGDTQYF
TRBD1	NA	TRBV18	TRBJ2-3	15	TGTGCCAGCTCACCATGGGACAGCTCAAGTGATACGCAGTATTTT	CASSPWDSSSDTQYF
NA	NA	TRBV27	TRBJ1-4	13	TGTGCCAGCAGTTCATGGGGGGATGAAAAACTGTTTTTT	CASSSWGDEKLFF
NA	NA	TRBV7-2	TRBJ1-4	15	TGTGCCAGCAGGACGCAGGGTACAACTAATGAAAAACTGTTTTTT	CASRTQGTTNEKLFF
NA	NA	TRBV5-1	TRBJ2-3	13	TGCGCCAGCAGCTTGGAGCTGAGCGATACGCAGTATTTT	CASSLELSDTQYF
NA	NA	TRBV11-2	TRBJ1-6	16	TGTGCCAGCAGCGGAGGGGGGGGAGGGTATAATTCACCCCTCCACTTT	CASSGGGGGYNSPLHF
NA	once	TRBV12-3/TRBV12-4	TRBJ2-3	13	TGTGCCAGCAGTCGGAGGTCCACAGATACGCAGTATTTT	CASSRRSTDTQYF
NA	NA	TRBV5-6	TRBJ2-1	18	TGTGCCAGCAGCTTGGGAGGGCTGTTGACTATTGACTACAATGAGCAGTTCTTC	CASSLGGLLTIDYNEQFF
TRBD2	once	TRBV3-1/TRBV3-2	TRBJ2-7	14	TGTGCCAGCAGCCTGGGGCGGGGGACCTACGAGCAGTACTTC	CASSLGRGTYEQYF
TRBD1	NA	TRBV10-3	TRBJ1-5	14	TGTGCCGCGGGTTTGGACAGGGTGAATCAGCCCCAGCATTTT	CAAGLDRVNQPQHF
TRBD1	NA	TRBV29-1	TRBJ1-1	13	TGCAGCGTTGTGGGACAGGGGAATCCTGAAGCTTTCTTT	CSVVGQGNPEAFF
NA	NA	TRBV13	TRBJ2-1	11	TGTGCCAGCAGCATCAGGGATGAGCAGTTCTTC	CASSIRDEQFF
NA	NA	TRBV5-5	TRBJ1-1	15	TGTGCCAGCAGCTCCGGACAGTTATCGAACACTGAAGCTTTCTTT	CASSSGQLSNTEAFF
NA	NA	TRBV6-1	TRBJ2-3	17	TGTGCCAGCAGTGAAGTTTACAGGGTCGGGACCACAGATACGCAGTATTTT	CASSEVYRVGTTDTQYF
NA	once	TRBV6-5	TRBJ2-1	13	TGTGCCAGCAGGGCCACAGGGATCAATGAGCAGTTCTTC	CASRATGINEQFF
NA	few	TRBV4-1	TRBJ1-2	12	TGCGCCAGCAGCCAAGTCGGGTATGGCTACACCTTC	CASSQVGYGYTF
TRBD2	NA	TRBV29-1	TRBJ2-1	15	TGCAGCGTTGAAAGTATGGCGGGAGCCTACAATGAGCAGTTCTTC	CSVESMAGAYNEQFF
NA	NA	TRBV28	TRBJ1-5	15	TGTGCCAGCAGTTCCCCCGGCAGGCGCAATCAGCCCCAGCATTTT	CASSSPGRRNQPQHF
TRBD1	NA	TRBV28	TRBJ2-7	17	TGTGCCAGCAGTCCCAACCGGGGACAGAGGGTCTCCTACGAGCAGTACTTC	CASSPNRGQRVSYEQYF
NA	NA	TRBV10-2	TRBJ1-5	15	TGCGCCAGCAGACAAGGCAGGGGTAGCAATCAGCCCCAGCATTTT	CASRQGRGSNQPQHF
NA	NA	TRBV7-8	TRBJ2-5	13	TGTGCCAGCAGCTTAGGGGCCGCGGAGACCCAGTACTTC	CASSLGAAETQYF
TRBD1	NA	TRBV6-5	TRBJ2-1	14	TGTGCCAGCAGGACGCACAGGGGGGTCAATGAGCAGTTCTTC	CASRTHRGVNEQFF
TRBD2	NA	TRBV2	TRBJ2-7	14	TGTGCCAGCAGGGGACTAGCGGGAGTCTACGAGCAGTACTTC	CASRGLAGVYEQYF
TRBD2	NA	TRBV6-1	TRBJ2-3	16	TGTGCCAGCAGTGAAGGGAGCGGGGGGGCCGGAGATACGCAGTATTTT	CASSEGSGGAGDTQYF
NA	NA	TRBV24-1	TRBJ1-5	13	TGTGCCACCGGGGAGGCGGGGTATCAGCCCCAGCATTTT	CATGEAGYQPQHF
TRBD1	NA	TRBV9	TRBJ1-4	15	TGTGCCAGCAGCGCCGGGACAGGTTCGAATGAAAAACTGTTTTTT	CASSAGTGSNEKLFF
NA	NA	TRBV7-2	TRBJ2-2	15	TGTGCCAGCAGCAACAGGGACACGAACACCGGGGAGCTGTTTTTT	CASSNRDTNTGELFF
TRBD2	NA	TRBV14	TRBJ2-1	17	TGTGCCAGCAGCCAAGGGTGGGTAGCGGGAGACTACAATGAGCAGTTCTTC	CASSQGWVAGDYNEQFF
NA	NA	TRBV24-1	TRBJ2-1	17	TGTGCCACCAGTGGTAAAAAACGGGGACTCAACTACAATGAGCAGTTCTTC	CATSGKKRGLNYNEQFF